The T cell receptor beta chain under discussion was sequenced for a study of vaccination effects on CD4 cells after COVID-19 (dated by TCRdb to the early 2020s). Background for the entire study: Participants received two doses of either the BNT162b2 or the mRNA-1273 mRNA SARS-CoV-2 vaccine. In both COVID-19 convalescent patients and infection-naive vaccine recipients, the study compared SARS-CoV-2 spike-specific CD4+ TCR repertoires from before mRNA vaccination with those from after it. A total of over nine COVID-19 convalescent patients and a handful of SARS-CoV-2-naive healthy vaccine recipients were included in the full study. Cultures from other donors in the study were sequenced with the Oncomine TCR Beta short-read assay on an Illumina iSeq 100.

On the study overall, not on this receptor specifically: Among healthy vaccine recipients, nearly all vaccine-induced clones were SARS-CoV-2 mono-reactive, and only 1 of 255 was cross-reactive with common cold coronaviruses. Limitations of the study were the small number of convalescent patients and the absence of early post-infection timepoints. Both infection-induced and vaccine-induced clones contracted markedly at late post-vaccination timepoints, which is consistent with waning T cell responses.

To identify antigen-specific CD4+ T cell clonotypes by their expansion, the ViraFEST assay first stimulated PBMC with viral peptide pools and then applied TCR sequencing. After about 9 days of culture, CD4+ T cells were isolated with the EasySep CD4+ T cell isolation kit. Healthy vaccine recipients had no prior SARS-CoV-2 infection, confirmed by negative nucleocapsid antibodies before and after vaccination. Some 2 million PBMC per well were cultured with about 9 ug/ml peptides in IMDM containing around 4.6% human AB serum, roughly 10 IU/ml IL-2 and gentamicin. Half of the culture medium was replaced with fresh IL-2-containing medium on days 3 and 7. Each peptide stimulation condition was cultured in triplicate wells unless otherwise noted. PBMC were separated from whole blood using Ficoll-Paque Plus gradient centrifugation and were then either cryopreserved at -140C or used fresh. The overlapping peptide pools covered the spike proteins of SARS-CoV-2 as well as those of the common cold coronaviruses HCoV-NL63, HCoV-OC43 and HCoV-229E. The QIAamp micro DNA kit was used to extract genomic DNA from the cultured CD4+ T cells.

Receptor libraries were prepared by the immunoSEQ multiplex PCR assay. DNA from the CD4+ T cells that had been cultured and isolated underwent TCR beta CDR3 sequencing. The authors processed their data as follows. Non-productive TCR sequences were removed, reads were trimmed to the CDR3 region, and CDR3s of at least 7 amino acids were retained. Antigen-specific clonotypes were identified with the MANAFEST web app by comparing expansion in peptide wells against reference cultures. To count as positive, a clone had to show expansion at FDR<0.05 compared with the reference and with all other wells, an odds ratio above 5, and a frequency above 0.1% in two replicate wells. A clonotype was called cross-reactive if it was significantly expanded both in SARS-CoV-2 spike wells and in at least one common cold coronavirus spike condition. CDR3 similarity was assessed by Levenshtein distance with the stringdist R package, and unrooted trees were built with ape in R 3.6.1. TCRdb took over this immuneACCESS table, retaining in-frame rearrangements with V and J assigned. Such tables are incomplete; in checked studies, under half of the missing clones stem from an unresolved V gene, and the remainder is unexplained. The V and J calls and the clone size are those of that table, but D and trimming were determined from the DNA. Present in this sample are around 36,000 clones, under 75% of which were seen just once. Of the sample, 20% to 25% is held by the ten largest clones.

In regard to this clone: Its target antigen remains unknown. No quality values exist for individual bases; no much larger clone is one base distant.

This TCR derives from a human donor who received a COVID-19 vaccine. Sequenced here: CD4+ T cells from PBMCs cultured with SARS-CoV-2 spike peptides, sampled before COVID-19 vaccination. According to the study, the label for this sample's cell subset or site signals: SARS-CoV-2 spike overlapping peptide pool stimulation.

The DNA sequence is TGTGCCAGCAGCCAAGGGGTGAGGGGGGCGAGAAGCAATCAGCCCCAGCATTTT. Translated, it gives CASSQGVRGARSNQPQHF. Recombination connected TRBV4-2 to TRBJ1-5; TRBD1 is a weak D gene call, 6 bases matching. Including cysteine and phenylalanine, the CDR3 has 18 amino acids. The sequence is cut down to CDR3 DNA, 54 bases in frame from base 1. V drops 1 base and J drops 1 base, leaving 17 bases in between. The germline V gene provides CDR1 LGHNA and CDR2 YNFKEQ.